This T cell receptor beta chain appears in the sequencing data of a study of CD8+ T cells in alopecia areata. Across the study: Treated patients took oral tofacitinib at 5 to 10 mg twice daily.

Comments on this clone: No antigen is known for it.

Study-wide results and limits: A large proportion of expanded lesional clones were detected persisting in scalp and blood during tofacitinib.

RNA, once extracted, was reverse transcribed into cDNA for use as the sequencing template. TCRdb's copy holds only in-frame clones and misses some; the assay was immunoSEQ multiplex PCR. Of 60,000 to 90,000 clones in the sample, around 60% are singletons; the top ten hold less than 25%. Treatment here: oral pan-JAK inhibitor, 5-10 mg twice daily. The germline V gene has CDR1 SQVTM and CDR2 ANQGSEA. This CDR3 region has 22 residues. V lost 8 bases and J lost 2; bases outside the gene matches: 36. The sequences come from CD8+ T cells sorted from blood, collected at week 24, from a patient treated with tofacitinib. The receptor comes from a human donor with alopecia areata. This chain uses TRBV29-1 with TRBJ2-7; 7 bases match TRBD1. DNA for the CDR3: TGCAGCCCCTTGACCCGTTCACCCTCAGGGTTGGCGACAGGGAGAAGCGCCTACGAGCAGTACTTC. This encodes CSPLTRSPSGLATGRSAYEQYF.